This TCR beta chain originates from a study of T cells in Graves' hyperthyroidism and ophthalmopathy. Trimming removed 4 bases from V and 5 bases from J, with 20 bases in between. CDR1 and CDR2 (germline): SGDLS, YYNGEE. The CDR3 has 16 residues. RNA transcripts were the template for amplifying TCR beta CDR3 regions. RT-PCR in the first round (using the HTBI primer set) targeted the TCR CDR3. TCRdb re-called the multiplex PCR reads with MiXCR, one entry per CDR3 protein. The repertoire has hundreds of thousands of distinct CDR3 sequences, about 15% of them found once; the top ten carry roughly 5.7%. Criteria for exclusion of patients were uncontrolled infection, other autoimmune disease, pregnancy or lactation. Diagnoses used clinical symptoms, serum thyroxine and TRAb, thyroid ultrasound and orbital computed tomography. Overall study findings and caveats: Median prediction lead before ophthalmopathy onset was 5.5 to 7 months with the model.

To note about this clonotype: The antigen is not known.

The source is a woman aged 25-40 years with Graves' hyperthyroidism that later progressed to Graves' ophthalmopathy. Sequenced material: blood. V and J are TRBV9 and TRBJ2-3; possible D gene TRBD2, 7 bases. The CDR3 DNA sequence: TGTGCCAGCAGCCCCAAGGGGGGGAGAGAGGGAGATACGCAGTATTTT. Protein product: CASSPKGGREGDTQYF. The variable domain in full, with the rest retrieved from reference TRBV9 and TRBJ2-3, is DSGVTQTPKHLITATGQRVTLRCSPRSGDLSVYWYQQSLDQGLQFLIQYYNGEERAKGNILERFSAQQFPDLHSELNLSSLELGDSALYFCASSPKGGREGDTQYFGPGTRLTVL.